A selection of T cell receptor beta chains follows, all from one sample in a study of shared clonotypes between healthy human individuals. This table comes from immunoSEQ multiplex PCR, and its TCRdb copy is limited to in-frame clones, with some not included. The sample carries 2 million to 3 million clones, approximately 94% recorded once. Sequenced input: naive CD4+ T cells sorted from blood. The receptor set was obtained from a man aged 18 to 30 in good health. Both conserved end residues are part of each CDR3. D genes are given only for firm matches. Clone size, where shown, is once, few, many, or a class for clones that have expanded.

cdr3_length	d_call	v_call	j_call	clone_size	cdr3_nt	cdr3_aa
13	NA	TRBV18	TRBJ2-7	NA	TGTGCCAGCTCACCGGAGCTTACCTACGAGCAGTACTTC	CASSPELTYEQYF
13	NA	TRBV6-6	TRBJ2-1	NA	TGTGCCAGCACCCTATCCGGGTACAATGAGCAGTTCTTC	CASTLSGYNEQFF
13	TRBD2	TRBV25-1	TRBJ2-3	NA	TGTGCCAGCAGGGGGATAGCGGGAGATACGCAGTATTTT	CASRGIAGDTQYF
15	NA	TRBV6-6	TRBJ1-5	NA	TGTGCCAGCAGTTACTCGTACGATAGCAATCAGCCCCAGCATTTT	CASSYSYDSNQPQHF
15	TRBD2	TRBV6-1	TRBJ2-1	NA	TGTGCCACTTCAACCGGGACTAGCGACCACAATGAGCAGTTCTTC	CATSTGTSDHNEQFF
16	TRBD1	TRBV28	TRBJ2-6	NA	TGTGCCAGCAGAGGGACAGGGAGTTCTGGGGCCAACGTCCTGACTTTC	CASRGTGSSGANVLTF
14	TRBD1	TRBV19	TRBJ1-5	NA	TGTGCCATCCAGGGACAGGCAAGCAATCAGCCCCAGCATTTT	CAIQGQASNQPQHF
16	TRBD2	TRBV2	TRBJ2-4	once	TGTGCCAGCGGCCTAGCGGGAGAATCGGCCAAAAACATTCAGTACTTC	CASGLAGESAKNIQYF
14	NA	TRBV5-4	TRBJ1-4	few	TGTGCCAGCAGCTCACTCAAGGACCAAGGGGCTCTGTTTTTT	CASSSLKDQGALFF
12	NA	TRBV5-1	TRBJ1-2	NA	TGCGCCAGCAGCTTGCCAGCCTATGGCTACACCTTC	CASSLPAYGYTF
13	NA	TRBV2	TRBJ2-1	NA	TGTGCCAGTGACCGACAGGGAGGGGATGAGCAGTTCTTC	CASDRQGGDEQFF
13	NA	TRBV7-2	TRBJ2-7	NA	TGTGCCAGCAGCAGAGGGGCAGGGCTAGAGCAGTACTTC	CASSRGAGLEQYF
14	NA	TRBV5-1	TRBJ1-4	few	TGCGCCAGCAGCCTCAACAGGGAAGGAGAAAAACTGTTTTTT	CASSLNREGEKLFF
16	TRBD2	TRBV4-3	TRBJ2-4	NA	TGCGCCAGCAGTCGGACTAGCGGGAGGTCGGTGAACATTCAGTACTTC	CASSRTSGRSVNIQYF
17	NA	TRBV5-1	TRBJ2-2	NA	TGCGCCAGCAGCTTCTGGACACGTGGACGGGTGGACGGGGAGCTGTTTTTT	CASSFWTRGRVDGELFF
15	TRBD2	TRBV5-4	TRBJ2-5	NA	TGTGCCAGCAGCGTGGGACTAGCAGACCAAGAGACCCAGTACTTC	CASSVGLADQETQYF
13	NA	TRBV27	TRBJ2-1	NA	TGTGCCAGCAGTTTGTTGGGGGACAATGAGCAGTTCTTC	CASSLLGDNEQFF
14	NA	TRBV4-1	TRBJ1-6	NA	TGCGCCAGCAGCCAAGATCTTAGGAATTCACCCCTCCACTTT	CASSQDLRNSPLHF
15	TRBD2	TRBV6-5	TRBJ2-1	NA	TGTGCCAGCAGTTACAGCGGGAGAAGGAACAATGAGCAGTTCTTC	CASSYSGRRNNEQFF
14	NA	TRBV5-4	TRBJ2-3	NA	TGTGCCAGCCGGCTCTGGGGTGGCCCAGATACGCAGTATTTT	CASRLWGGPDTQYF
14	NA	TRBV2	TRBJ1-5	NA	TGTGCCAGCAGTGAATTATGGTACAATCAGCCCCAGCATTTT	CASSELWYNQPQHF
16	NA	TRBV27	TRBJ2-7	NA	TGTGCCAGCAGTCCGGACCGGACGGTTAGCTCCTACGAGCAGTACTTC	CASSPDRTVSSYEQYF
15	NA	TRBV30	TRBJ1-1	NA	TGTGCCTGGAGTGATCGGTGGAGGGGGGTCACTGAAGCTTTCTTT	CAWSDRWRGVTEAFF
16	NA	TRBV7-2	TRBJ2-3	NA	TGTGCCAGCAGCTCGCCCCAAAGGGGTGGCACAGATACGCAGTATTTT	CASSSPQRGGTDTQYF
15	NA	TRBV10-3	TRBJ2-7	NA	TGTGCCATCAGTGCCGGGGGGCAAACCTCCTACGAGCAGTACTTC	CAISAGGQTSYEQYF